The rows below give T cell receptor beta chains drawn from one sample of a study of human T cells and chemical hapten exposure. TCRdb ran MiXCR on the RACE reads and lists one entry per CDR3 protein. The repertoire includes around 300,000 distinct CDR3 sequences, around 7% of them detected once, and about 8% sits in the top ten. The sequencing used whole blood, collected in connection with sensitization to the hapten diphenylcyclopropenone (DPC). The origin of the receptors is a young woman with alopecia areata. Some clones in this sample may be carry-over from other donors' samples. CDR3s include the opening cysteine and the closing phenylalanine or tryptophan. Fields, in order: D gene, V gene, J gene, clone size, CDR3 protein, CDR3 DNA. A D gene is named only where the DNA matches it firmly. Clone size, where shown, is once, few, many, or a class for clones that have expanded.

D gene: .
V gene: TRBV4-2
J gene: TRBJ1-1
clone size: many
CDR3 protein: CASSQAVSTEAFF
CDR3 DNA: TGTGCCAGCAGCCAAGCCGTGAGCACTGAAGCTTTCTTT

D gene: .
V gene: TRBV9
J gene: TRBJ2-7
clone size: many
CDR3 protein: CASSKERIKSEQYF
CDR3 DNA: TGTGCCAGCAGCAAGGAGCGGATAAAGAGCGAGCAGTACTTC

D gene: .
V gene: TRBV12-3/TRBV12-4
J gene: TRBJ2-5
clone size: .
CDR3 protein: CASNNRGGQETQYF
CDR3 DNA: TGTGCCAGCAATAACAGGGGAGGGCAAGAGACCCAGTACTTC

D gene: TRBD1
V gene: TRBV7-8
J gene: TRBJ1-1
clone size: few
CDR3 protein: CASSPGQGGAFF
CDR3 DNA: TGTGCCAGCAGCCCAGGACAGGGGGGAGCTTTCTTT

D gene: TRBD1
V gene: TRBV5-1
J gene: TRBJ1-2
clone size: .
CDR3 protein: CASSSDTGANGYTF
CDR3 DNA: TGCGCCAGCAGCTCAGATACAGGGGCGAATGGCTACACCTTC

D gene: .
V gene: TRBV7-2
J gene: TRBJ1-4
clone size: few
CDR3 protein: CASSRRQYNEKLFF
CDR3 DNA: TGTGCCAGCAGCCGAAGACAGTATAATGAAAAACTGTTTTTT

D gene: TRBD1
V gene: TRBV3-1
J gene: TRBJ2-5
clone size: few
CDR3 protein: CASRDRGLGETQYF
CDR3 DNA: TGTGCCAGCAGGGACAGGGGGCTCGGAGAGACCCAGTACTTC

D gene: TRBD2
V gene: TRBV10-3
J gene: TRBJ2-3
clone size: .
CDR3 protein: CAISEAGEADTQYF
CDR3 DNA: TGTGCCATCAGTGAGGCGGGGGAGGCAGATACGCAGTATTTT

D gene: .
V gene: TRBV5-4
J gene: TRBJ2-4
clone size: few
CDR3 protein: CASRQGGESKNIQYF
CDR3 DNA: TGTGCCAGCAGGCAGGGGGGGGAGTCCAAAAACATTCAGTACTTC

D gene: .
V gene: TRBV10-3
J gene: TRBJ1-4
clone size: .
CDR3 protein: CAISTGRDATNEKLFF
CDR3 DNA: TGTGCCATCAGCACAGGGAGAGACGCAACTAATGAAAAACTGTTTTTT

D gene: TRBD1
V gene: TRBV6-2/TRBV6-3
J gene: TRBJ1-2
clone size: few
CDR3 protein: CASRSDRGLYGYTF
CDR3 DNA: TGTGCCAGCAGGTCGGACAGGGGGCTGTATGGCTACACCTTC

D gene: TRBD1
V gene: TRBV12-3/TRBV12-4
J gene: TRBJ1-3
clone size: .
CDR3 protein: CASSPDRDAGNTIYF
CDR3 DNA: TGTGCCAGCAGTCCCGACAGGGACGCTGGAAACACCATATATTTT

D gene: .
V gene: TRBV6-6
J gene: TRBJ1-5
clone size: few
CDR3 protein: CASSETGTLSNQPQHF
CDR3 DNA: TGTGCCAGCAGTGAGACCGGGACACTGAGCAATCAGCCCCAGCATTTT

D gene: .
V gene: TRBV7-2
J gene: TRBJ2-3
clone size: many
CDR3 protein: CASNWGGLTDTQYF
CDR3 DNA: TGTGCCAGCAATTGGGGGGGCCTCACAGATACGCAGTATTTT

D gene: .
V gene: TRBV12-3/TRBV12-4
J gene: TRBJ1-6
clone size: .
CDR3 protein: CASRKWAPNSPLHF
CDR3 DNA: TGTGCCAGCAGAAAATGGGCCCCTAATTCACCCCTCCACTTT

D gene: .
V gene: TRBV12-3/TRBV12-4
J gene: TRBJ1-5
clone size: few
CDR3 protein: CASSLIRGPNQPQHF
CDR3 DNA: TGTGCCAGCAGTTTAATCCGGGGGCCGAATCAGCCCCAGCATTTT

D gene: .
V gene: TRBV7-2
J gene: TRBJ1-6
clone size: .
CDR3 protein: CASSRTANYNSPLHF
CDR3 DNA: TGTGCCAGCAGCCGTACAGCTAACTATAATTCACCCCTCCACTTT

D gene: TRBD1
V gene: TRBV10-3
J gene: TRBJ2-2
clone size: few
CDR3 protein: CAISEPRDSLSGTGELFF
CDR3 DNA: TGTGCCATCAGTGAACCCCGGGACAGCCTTTCGGGCACCGGGGAGCTGTTTTTT

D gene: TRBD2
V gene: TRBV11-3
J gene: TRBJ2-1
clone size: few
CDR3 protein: CASSLDLSPSGGEDEQFF
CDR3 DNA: TGTGCCAGCAGCTTAGATCTAAGTCCCAGCGGGGGGGAGGATGAGCAGTTCTTC

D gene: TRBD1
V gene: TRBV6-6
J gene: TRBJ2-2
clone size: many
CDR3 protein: CASSMTGGIDGELFF
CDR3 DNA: TGTGCCAGCAGTATGACAGGGGGCATCGACGGGGAGCTGTTTTTT

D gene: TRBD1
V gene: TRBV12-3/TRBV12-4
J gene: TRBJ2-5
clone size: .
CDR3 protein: CASTAQGAQETQYF
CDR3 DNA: TGTGCCAGCACCGCCCAGGGGGCACAAGAGACCCAGTACTTC

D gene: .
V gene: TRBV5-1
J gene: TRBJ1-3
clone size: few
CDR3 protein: CASSLATNSGNTIYF
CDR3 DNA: TGCGCCAGCAGCTTGGCCACAAACTCTGGAAACACCATATATTTT

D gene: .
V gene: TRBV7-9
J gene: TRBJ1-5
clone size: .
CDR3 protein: CASSLDGVSNQPQHF
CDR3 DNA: TGTGCCAGCAGCTTAGATGGGGTCTCCAATCAGCCCCAGCATTTT

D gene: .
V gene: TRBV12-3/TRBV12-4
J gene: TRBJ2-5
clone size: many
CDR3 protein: CATSFEETQYF
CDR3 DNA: TGTGCCACCAGTTTTGAAGAGACCCAGTACTTC

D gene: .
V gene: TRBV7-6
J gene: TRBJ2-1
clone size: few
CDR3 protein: CASSLRSLGTFTYNEQFF
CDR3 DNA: TGTGCCAGCAGCTTAAGAAGTCTCGGGACATTTACCTACAATGAGCAGTTCTTC

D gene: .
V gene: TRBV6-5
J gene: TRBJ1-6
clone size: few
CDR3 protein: CASTQGRGSSYNSPLHF
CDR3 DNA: TGTGCCAGCACTCAAGGGAGAGGGAGCTCCTATAATTCACCCCTCCACTTT

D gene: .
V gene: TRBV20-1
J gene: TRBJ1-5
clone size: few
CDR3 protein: CSVGETGRQTYNQPQHF
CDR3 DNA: TGCAGTGTGGGGGAGACTGGTCGACAGACCTACAATCAGCCCCAGCATTTT

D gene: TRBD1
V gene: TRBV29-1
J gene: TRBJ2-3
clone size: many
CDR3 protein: CSTQGDRATSTDTQYF
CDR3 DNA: TGCAGCACCCAGGGAGACAGGGCGACTAGCACAGATACGCAGTATTTT

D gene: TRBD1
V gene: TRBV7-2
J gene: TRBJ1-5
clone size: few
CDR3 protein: CASSLQGAREQPQHF
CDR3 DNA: TGTGCCAGCAGCTTACAGGGGGCGCGGGAGCAGCCCCAGCATTTT

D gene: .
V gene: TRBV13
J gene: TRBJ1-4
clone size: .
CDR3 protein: CASSPAGQGGPTNEKLFF
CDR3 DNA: TGTGCCAGCAGCCCAGCTGGGCAGGGAGGTCCAACTAATGAAAAACTGTTTTTT

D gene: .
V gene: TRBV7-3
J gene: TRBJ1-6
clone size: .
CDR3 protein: CASSHSAGEYSPLHF
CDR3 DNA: TGTGCCAGCAGCCACTCGGCTGGGGAGTATTCACCCCTCCACTTT

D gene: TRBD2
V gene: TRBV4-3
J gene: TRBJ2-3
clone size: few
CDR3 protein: CASSQVIYGGLAGESTDTQYF
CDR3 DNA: TGCGCCAGCAGCCAAGTAATTTACGGGGGACTAGCGGGGGAGAGCACAGATACGCAGTATTTT

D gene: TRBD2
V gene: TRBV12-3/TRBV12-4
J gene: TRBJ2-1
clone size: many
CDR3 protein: CASSRTSGVYNEQFF
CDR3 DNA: TGTGCCAGCAGTCGGACTAGCGGGGTTTACAATGAGCAGTTCTTC

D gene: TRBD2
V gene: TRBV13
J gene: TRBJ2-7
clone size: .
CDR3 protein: CASSPGLADYYEQYF
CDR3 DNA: TGTGCCAGCAGCCCTGGACTAGCGGATTACTACGAGCAGTACTTC

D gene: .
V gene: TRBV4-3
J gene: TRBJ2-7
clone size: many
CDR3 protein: CASSQDRRNSYEQYF
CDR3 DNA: TGCGCCAGCAGCCAAGACAGGCGTAACTCCTACGAGCAGTACTTC

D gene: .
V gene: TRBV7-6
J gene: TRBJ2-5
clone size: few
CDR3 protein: CASSLGEGTQYF
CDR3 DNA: TGTGCCAGCAGCTTAGGAGAAGGGACCCAGTACTTC

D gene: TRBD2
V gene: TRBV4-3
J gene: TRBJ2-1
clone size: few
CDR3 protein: CASSPLPWTSANEQFF
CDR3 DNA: TGCGCCAGCAGCCCCCTCCCTTGGACTAGCGCGAATGAGCAGTTCTTC

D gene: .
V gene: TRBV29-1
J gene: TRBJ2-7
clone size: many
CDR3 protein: CSAGRFYEQYF
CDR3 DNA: TGCAGCGCAGGGAGGTTTTACGAGCAGTACTTC

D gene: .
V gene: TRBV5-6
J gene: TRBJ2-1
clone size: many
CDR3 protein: CASSLMGLYNEQFF
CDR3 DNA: TGTGCCAGCAGCTTGATGGGACTTTACAATGAGCAGTTCTTC

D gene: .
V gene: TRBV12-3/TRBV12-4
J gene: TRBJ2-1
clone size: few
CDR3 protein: CASSLRPAPYNEQFF
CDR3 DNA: TGTGCCAGCAGTTTAAGACCTGCCCCCTACAATGAGCAGTTCTTC

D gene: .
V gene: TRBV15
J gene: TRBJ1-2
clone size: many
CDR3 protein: CATSLSLTNYGYTF
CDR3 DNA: TGTGCCACCAGCTTAAGCTTAACGAACTATGGCTACACCTTC

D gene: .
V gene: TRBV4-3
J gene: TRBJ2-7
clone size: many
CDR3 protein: CASSQERNPSYEQYF
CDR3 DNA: TGCGCCAGCAGCCAAGAACGGAACCCGTCCTACGAGCAGTACTTC

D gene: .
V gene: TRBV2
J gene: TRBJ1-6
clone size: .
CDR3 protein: CASHHPGASYNSPLHF
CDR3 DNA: TGTGCCAGCCACCATCCGGGGGCATCCTATAATTCACCCCTCCACTTT

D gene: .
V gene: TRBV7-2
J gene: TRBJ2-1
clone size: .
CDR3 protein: CASSLTGVTYNEQFF
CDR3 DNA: TGTGCCAGCAGCCTGACGGGCGTTACCTACAATGAGCAGTTCTTC

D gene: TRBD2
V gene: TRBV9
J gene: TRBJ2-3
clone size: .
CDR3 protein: CASSVVASGGASTDTQYF
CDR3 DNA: TGTGCCAGCAGCGTAGTGGCTAGCGGGGGGGCCAGCACAGATACGCAGTATTTT

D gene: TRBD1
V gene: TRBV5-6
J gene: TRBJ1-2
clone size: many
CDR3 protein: CASSLRGQGGNYGYTF
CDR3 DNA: TGTGCCAGCAGCTTGCGGGGACAGGGTGGCAACTATGGCTACACCTTC

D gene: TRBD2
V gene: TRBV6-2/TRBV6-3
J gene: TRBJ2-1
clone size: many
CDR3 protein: CASSSRIASGGNEQFF
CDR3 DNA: TGTGCCAGCAGTTCCAGAATAGCCTCCGGGGGGAATGAGCAGTTCTTC

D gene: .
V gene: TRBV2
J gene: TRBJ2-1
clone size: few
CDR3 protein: CASSEVAASYNEQFF
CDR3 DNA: TGTGCCAGCAGTGAAGTGGCGGCCTCCTACAATGAGCAGTTCTTC

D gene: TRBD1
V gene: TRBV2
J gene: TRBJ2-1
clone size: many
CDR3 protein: CASRGQGQGYNEQFF
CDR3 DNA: TGTGCCAGCAGGGGACAGGGGCAAGGGTACAATGAGCAGTTCTTC

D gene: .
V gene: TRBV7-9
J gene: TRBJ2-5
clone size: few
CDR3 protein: CASSTDGRRQETQYF
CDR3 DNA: TGTGCCAGCAGCACGGACGGCAGGAGGCAAGAGACCCAGTACTTC

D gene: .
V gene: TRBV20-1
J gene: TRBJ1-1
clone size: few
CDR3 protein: CSAASGQTATEAFF
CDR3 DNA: TGCAGTGCCGCTTCTGGACAGACCGCCACTGAAGCTTTCTTT

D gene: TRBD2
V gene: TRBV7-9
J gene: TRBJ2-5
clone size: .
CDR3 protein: CASSLGLPSGLAGPPETQYF
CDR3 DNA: TGTGCCAGCAGCTTAGGCCTCCCATCGGGGCTAGCGGGGCCCCCGGAGACCCAGTACTTC